This TCR beta chain was sequenced during a study of T cell responses to AZD1222 COVID-19 vaccine. The CDR3 covers 14 residues. Trimming cost V 5 bases and J 1 base, with 10 bases left between them. Germline loops: CDR1 SGHRS, CDR2 YFSETQ. As concerns this clone: Antigen specificity is unknown.

Sequenced by immunoSEQ multiplex PCR; TCRdb stores in-frame clones only, minus some. The sample includes tens of thousands of clones, approximately 90% of them seen just once. Study findings and constraints: White British donors predominated, females outnumbered males, and clonal diversity was possibly underestimated.

Sample: peripheral blood, taken 28 days after the second AZD1222 dose. This TCR was recovered from an adult who received the AZD1222 COVID-19 vaccine. The chain has TRBV5-1 and TRBJ2-1, with D perhaps matching TRBD1 (6 bases). The CDR3 region is CASRADRSYNEQFF. As DNA, the CDR3 is TGCGCCAGCAGGGCGGACAGATCCTACAATGAGCAGTTCTTC.